This T cell receptor beta chain is from a study of blood T cell repertoires in COVID-19. Overall study context: Samples taken during acute and convalescent COVID-19 were collected in the United States, Italy and Spain. Sample material is recorded as cDNA or gDNA derived from T cells, B-cell-depleted T cells, or PBMCs.

In the authors' methods: Using reference gene primer amplification, nucleated cell counts were estimated. Method: immunoSEQ multiplex PCR; TCRdb's copy keeps in-frame clones and lacks some. V and J calls and clone size come straight from that table; D and trimming were deduced from the DNA. This table holds about 210,000 clones, almost 85% found once. The CDR3 extends over 17 amino acids. V shed 3 bases and J 1 base; nucleotides not matched to a gene: 11. Germline CDR1 ENHRY, CDR2 SYGVKD. The chain combines TRBV10-3 with TRBJ1-1; 7 bases agree with TRBD1. The sequenced sample consisted of peripheral blood. The clonotype comes from a woman aged 40 to 49 with acute or convalescent COVID-19. CDR3 in DNA: TGTGCCATCAGTGACTTACCGGGACAGAGGGCGAACACTGAAGCTTTCTTT. Translating gives CAISDLPGQRANTEAFF.